A single TCR beta chain is shown here with its context. What it binds is not known. This sample stems from a study of cytomegalovirus exposure and HLA in healthy donors. PCR primers comprised 60 Vbeta and 13 Jbeta primers. Original processing methods: In a later analysis, roughly 11 million of 60 million to 80 million unique beta chains occurred in at least two donors. The protocol was immunoSEQ multiplex PCR, while the TCRdb copy is restricted to in-frame clones and leaves out a portion. The V and J calls and clone size come from that table; D and trimming were worked out from the DNA. Among 170,000 or so clones listed, 80% to 90% were seen once. Study conclusions and caveats: In a later analysis, a missense DCLRE1C variant was linked to TCR beta V- and J-gene trimming.

This CDR3 is built from 14 residues. V lost 4 bases to trimming and J lost 2 bases, with 13 bases between them. Germline assignment: CDR1 SQVTM and CDR2 ANQGSEA. The receptor was derived from a man between 50 and 59 years old in good health and CMV-seropositive. The gene calls are TRBV29-1 and TRBJ2-3; D gene unclear. The sequencing sample was made of PBMCs. The CDR3 loop reads CSVGSEPTTDTQYF. CDR3 in DNA: TGCAGCGTTGGGAGCGAACCCACCACAGATACGCAGTATTTT.